These T cell receptor beta chains were read from a single sample in a study of T cells in Graves' hyperthyroidism and ophthalmopathy. TCRdb re-derived calls from the multiplex PCR reads in MiXCR, one entry per CDR3 protein. The sample contains 600,000 to 850,000 distinct CDR3 sequences, about 19% of which appear only once. Sequencing input: blood. The receptors here all came from a woman in her fifties or sixties with Graves' hyperthyroidism that later progressed to Graves' ophthalmopathy. Each CDR3 is given with its conserved first and last residue.

TRBV5-1	TRBJ1-1	CASRGTGPTEAFF
TRBV7-7	TRBJ2-2	CASSKQPSGNTGELFF
TRBV7-9	TRBJ1-1	CASSLVAGLPMNTEAFF
TRBV3-1	TRBJ1-2	CASSPDGSYGYTF
TRBV3-1	TRBJ1-3	CASSQDRPGPGNTIYF
TRBV6-1	TRBJ1-1	CAIMSGQGSTEAFF
TRBV19	TRBJ1-2	CASSLVPGQGMDGYTF
TRBV19	TRBJ1-5	CASSNGRVNQPQHF
TRBV9	TRBJ2-3	CASSVSGAGGLDTQYF
TRBV27	TRBJ1-5	CASGRVDRSPNQPQHF
TRBV7-6	TRBJ2-2	CASSAPLAGATGELFF
TRBV6-1	TRBJ1-5	CASSENQPYQPQHF
TRBV5-8	TRBJ2-5	CASRPGWGFQETQYF
TRBV5-1	TRBJ2-3	CASSFRGRSTDTQYF
TRBV20-1	TRBJ2-2	CSVGRRNTGELFF
TRBV20-1	TRBJ1-2	CSARETSNYGYTF
TRBV30	TRBJ1-1	CAWRRQGRRTEAFF
TRBV9	TRBJ1-1	CASSLPGRNTEAFF
TRBV5-1	TRBJ1-4	CASSLDPTNEKLFF
TRBV5-1	TRBJ2-3	CASSPRPTSGGADTQYF
TRBV2	TRBJ2-1	CASSPRSGGPYNEQFF
TRBV20-1	TRBJ2-1	CSAFYWTSNPYNEQFF
TRBV12-3/TRBV12-4	TRBJ1-6	CASTTTGGGSPLHF
TRBV10-2	TRBJ1-5	CASRPGTRNQPQHF
TRBV5-4	TRBJ2-1	CASSRTRGTGNEQFF
TRBV7-8	TRBJ2-2	CASSKGPFEGELFF
TRBV3-1	TRBJ1-2	CASSQDLLTPEANYGYTF
TRBV30	TRBJ1-1	CAWSRGLNTEAFF
TRBV6-1	TRBJ2-1	CASRPGQGVDNEQFF
TRBV29-1	TRBJ2-7	CSVEDRYPYEQYF
TRBV9	TRBJ2-5	CASSVVGRGQETQYF
TRBV7-2	TRBJ2-7	CASSLVGTGATYEQYF
TRBV6-1	TRBJ1-6	CASSEVGTNSPLHF
TRBV5-1	TRBJ2-3	CASSFAGDTDTQYF
TRBV11-2	TRBJ2-5	CASRDRGKETQYF
TRBV12-3/TRBV12-4	TRBJ1-3	CASSIRTGHLSGNTIYF
TRBV7-8	TRBJ2-3	CASSPRSGNSTDTQYF
TRBV20-1	TRBJ2-2	CSARVGTNTGELFF
TRBV6-1	TRBJ2-2	CASSRSGGTGELFF
TRBV24-1	TRBJ1-2	CATSDDRGGSRGYTF
TRBV11-2	TRBJ1-1	CASSFSRITEAFF
TRBV11-1	TRBJ1-2	CASSPPGQDLYGYTF
TRBV20-1	TRBJ2-3	CSATMTGYNTDTQYF
TRBV20-1	TRBJ1-2	CSASDDSDRGGGYTF
TRBV12-3/TRBV12-4	TRBJ2-3	CASSLPGQGLRTDTQYF
TRBV20-1	TRBJ1-5	CSALGTNQPQHF
TRBV19	TRBJ1-5	CASSIGQSWQPQHF
TRBV7-9	TRBJ1-6	CASSIGHTSSYNSPLHF
TRBV6-1	TRBJ1-2	CASTKRAGEDYGYTF
TRBV7-2	TRBJ1-2	CASSLATRGQRGYTF
TRBV12-3/TRBV12-4	TRBJ1-1	CASSLTTREMNTEAFF
TRBV10-2	TRBJ1-1	CASSGSRQGGEAFF
TRBV6-5	TRBJ2-3	CASSSSGGVEDTQYF
TRBV6-5	TRBJ2-7	CASSSHPSGASYEQYF
TRBV19	TRBJ2-1	CASSMYRGSYNEQFF